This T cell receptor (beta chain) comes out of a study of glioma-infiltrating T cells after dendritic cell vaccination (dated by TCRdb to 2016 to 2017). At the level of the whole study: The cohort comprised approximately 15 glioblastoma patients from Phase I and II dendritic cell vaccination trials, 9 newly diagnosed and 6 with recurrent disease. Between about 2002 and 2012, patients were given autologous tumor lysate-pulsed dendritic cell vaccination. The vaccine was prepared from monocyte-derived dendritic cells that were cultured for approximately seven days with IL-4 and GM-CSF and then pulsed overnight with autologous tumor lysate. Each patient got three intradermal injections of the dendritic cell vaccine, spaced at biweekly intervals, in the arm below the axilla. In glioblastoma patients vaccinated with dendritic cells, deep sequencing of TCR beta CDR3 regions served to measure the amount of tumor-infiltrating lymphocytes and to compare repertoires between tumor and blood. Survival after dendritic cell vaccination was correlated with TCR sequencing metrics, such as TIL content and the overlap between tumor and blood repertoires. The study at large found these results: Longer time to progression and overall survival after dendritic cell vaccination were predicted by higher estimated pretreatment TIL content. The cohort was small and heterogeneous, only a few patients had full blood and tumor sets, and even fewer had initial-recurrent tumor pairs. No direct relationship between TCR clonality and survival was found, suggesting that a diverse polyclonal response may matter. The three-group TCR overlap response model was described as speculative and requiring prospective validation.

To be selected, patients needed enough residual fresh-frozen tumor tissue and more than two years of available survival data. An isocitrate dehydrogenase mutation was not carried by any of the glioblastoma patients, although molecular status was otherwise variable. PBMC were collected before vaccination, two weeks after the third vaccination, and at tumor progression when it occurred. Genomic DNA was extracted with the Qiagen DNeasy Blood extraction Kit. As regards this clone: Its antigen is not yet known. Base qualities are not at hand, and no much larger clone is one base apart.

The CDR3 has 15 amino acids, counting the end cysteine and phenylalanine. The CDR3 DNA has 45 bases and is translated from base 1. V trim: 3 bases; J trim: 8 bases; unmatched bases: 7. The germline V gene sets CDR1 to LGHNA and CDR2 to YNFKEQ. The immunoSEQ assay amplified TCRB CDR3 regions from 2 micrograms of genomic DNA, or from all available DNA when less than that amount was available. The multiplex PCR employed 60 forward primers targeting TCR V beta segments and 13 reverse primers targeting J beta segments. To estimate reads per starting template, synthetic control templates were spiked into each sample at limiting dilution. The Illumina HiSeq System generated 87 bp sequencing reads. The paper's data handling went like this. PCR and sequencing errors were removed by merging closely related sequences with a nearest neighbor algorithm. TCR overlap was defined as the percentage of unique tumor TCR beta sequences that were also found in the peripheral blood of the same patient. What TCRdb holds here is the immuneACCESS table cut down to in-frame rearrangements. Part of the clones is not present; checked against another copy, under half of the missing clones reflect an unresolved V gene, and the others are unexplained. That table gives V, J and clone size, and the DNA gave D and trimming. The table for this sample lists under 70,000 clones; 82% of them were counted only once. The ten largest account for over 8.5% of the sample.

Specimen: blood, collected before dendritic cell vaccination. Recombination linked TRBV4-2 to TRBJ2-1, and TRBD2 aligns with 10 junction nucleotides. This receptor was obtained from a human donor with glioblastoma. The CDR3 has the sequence CASSHRGLAGDEQFF. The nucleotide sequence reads TGTGCCAGCAGCCACAGGGGGCTAGCGGGGGATGAGCAGTTCTTC.